These 26 T cell receptor beta chains originate from one sample sequenced in a study of blood T cell repertoires in COVID-19. TCRdb keeps only in-frame clones here, not all; method: immunoSEQ multiplex PCR. The sample consists of roughly 180,000 clones, roughly 79% of them appearing once. The sequencing input was peripheral blood. These receptor sequences come from a woman in her forties with COVID-19, enrolled during active disease.

The CDR3 protein is CASSVYSATNEKLFF. In nucleotides, the CDR3 is TGTGCCAGCAGCGTGTACAGTGCAACTAATGAAAAACTGTTTTTT. The chain combines TRBV5-6 with TRBJ1-4; D gene ambiguous. Trimming took 4 bases from V and 0 from J, leaving 10 bases between them. This CDR3 region has 15 residues. The V gene's germline CDR1 is SGHDT and CDR2 YYEEEE.

V gene TRBV5-1 combines with J gene TRBJ2-5, with 12 bases matching TRBD2. The CDR3 covers 15 residues. The ends lost 4 bases at V and 5 bases at J; junction bases unmatched: 6. Germline V gene lookup returns CDR1 SGHRS and CDR2 YFSETQ. CDR3 amino acids: CASSKTSGGGETQYF. In DNA, the CDR3 is TGCGCCAGCAGCAAGACTAGCGGGGGCGGGGAGACCCAGTACTTC.

This clone was picked up a small number of times. The chain is built from TRBV9 and TRBJ2-1; 9 positions agree with TRBD1. Germline CDR1 and CDR2: SGDLS and YYNGEE. V trimming: 2 bases; J trimming: 2 bases; junction bases outside the gene matches: 2. The CDR3 is 15 amino acids. CDR3 bases: TGTGCCAGCAGCGTTGACAGGGGGACCTACAATGAGCAGTTCTTC. It codes for CASSVDRGTYNEQFF.

This clone was seen a few times. The rearrangement uses TRBV11-2 and TRBJ1-1; D gene unclear. Germline-derived CDR1 and CDR2 are SGHAT and FQNNGV. V was pared by 0 bases and J by 4 bases, with 15 bases between. The CDR3 is 16 amino acids. The CDR3 loop reads CASSLDRVGRGTEAFF. The CDR3 DNA follows: TGTGCCAGCAGCTTAGATCGGGTGGGTCGGGGCACTGAAGCTTTCTTT.

CDR3 loop: CAWKARATNEKLFF. DNA of the CDR3: TGTGCCTGGAAAGCTCGTGCAACTAATGAAAAACTGTTTTTT. This chain joins TRBV30 and TRBJ1-4, with D uncertain. Germline V gene data show CDR1 as GTSNPN and CDR2 as SVGIG (reference sequence). Trimming removed 4 bases at V and 0 bases at J, with 9 bases between. The CDR3 has 14 amino acids.

The chain links TRBV18 to TRBJ2-5; perhaps TRBD2 as D (5 bases). CDR1 is KGHSH and CDR2 is LQKENI in the germline V gene. This CDR3 comprises 12 residues. The V end lost 6 bases, the J end lost 5 bases, and 10 bases lay between the germline ends. For the CDR3, the DNA is TGTGCCAGCTCGCGACCGGGGGAGACCCAGTACTTC. As protein: CASSRPGETQYF. Filled out from reference TRBV18 and TRBJ2-5, the complete variable domain reads NAGVMQNPRHLVRRRGQEARLRCSPMKGHSHVYWYRQLPEEGLKFMVYLQKENIIDESGMPKERFSAEFPKEGPSILRIQQVVRGDSAAYFCASSRPGETQYFGPGTRLLVL.

The chain links TRBV5-8 to TRBJ1-1; D possibly corresponds to TRBD1 (6 bases). V shed 6 bases and J shed 4 bases, with 13 bases lying between them. There are 13 residues in the CDR3. CDR1 is SGHTS, CDR2 YDEGEE, per germline. CDR3 residues: CASTRGQSTEAFF. CDR3 nucleotide sequence: TGTGCCAGCACCCGAGGACAGTCCACTGAAGCTTTCTTT.

The rearrangement joins TRBV19 to TRBJ2-1; D ambiguous. Trimming took 7 bases from V and 2 from J, leaving 15 bases between them. The CDR3 extends over 15 amino acids. Germline loops: CDR1 LNHDA, CDR2 SQIVND (reference sequence). The CDR3 spells CASMTSSDTYNEQFF. As DNA, the CDR3 is TGTGCCAGTATGACTTCTTCCGATACCTACAATGAGCAGTTCTTC.

The chain employs TRBV28 and TRBJ1-1; maybe TRBD1 (6 bases). The CDR3 is 15 amino acids. In germline, CDR1 is MDHEN, CDR2 SYDVKM. The V end lost 8 bases, the J end lost 0 bases, and 16 bases lay between the germline ends. The CDR3 loop reads CASLKTGPVNTEAFF. CDR3 DNA: TGTGCCAGCCTAAAAACAGGGCCCGTGAACACTGAAGCTTTCTTT.

The sample holds a few counts of this clone. The rearrangement links TRBV19 to TRBJ1-1; perhaps TRBD1 as D (6 bases). The germline V and J ends were trimmed by 6 bases and 4 bases, with 12 bases remaining between them. CDR1 is LNHDA, CDR2 SQIVND, per germline (reference sequence). The CDR3 sequence is 13 residues long. The CDR3 sequence is CASSQQGGTEAFF. In DNA form, the CDR3 reads TGTGCCAGTAGCCAACAGGGTGGCACTGAAGCTTTCTTT.

The V gene is TRBV5-4, the J gene TRBJ1-6, with 10 bases fitting TRBD1. Looked up from germline, CDR1 is SGHNT and CDR2 is YYREEE (reference sequence). CDR3 size: 18 residues. V dropped 1 base and J dropped 0; count of bases not matched to a gene: 4. The DNA for the CDR3 is TGTGCCAGCAGCTTGCGACAGGGGGCGAGCTCCTATAATTCACCCCTCCACTTT. Its protein is CASSLRQGASSYNSPLHF.

This chain links TRBV2 with TRBJ2-5; tentatively, D is TRBD2 (6 bases). Germline V gene lookup returns CDR1 SNHLY and CDR2 FYNNEI. V was clipped by 11 bases and J by 7 bases, with 29 bases between them. There are 16 residues in the CDR3. CDR3 nucleotide sequence: TGTGCCTCTACCCCCACGGGGGAATACGGCGCTACGACCCAGTACTTC. Its translation is CASTPTGEYGATTQYF.

This chain uses TRBV30 with TRBJ2-1; 7 bases align to TRBD2. The CDR3 is made up of 13 amino acids. V was pared by 3 bases and J by 7 bases, with 6 bases of the junction left unmatched. Germline V gene sequence: CDR1 GTSNPN, CDR2 SVGIG (reference sequence). As DNA, the CDR3 is TGTGCCTGGAGCATACTAGCGCGTAATGAGCAGTTCTTC. Translation gives CAWSILARNEQFF.

The V call is TRBV5-8, the J call TRBJ2-1, with TRBD2 identical over 12 bases. The CDR3 runs 18 residues. The germline V gene encodes CDR1 SGHTS and CDR2 YDEGEE. V was pared by 4 bases and J by 3 bases, with 11 bases of the junction left unmatched. This chain's CDR3 is CASSRIQTSGSFYNEQFF. CDR3 DNA: TGTGCCAGCAGCCGCATACAGACTAGCGGGAGTTTCTACAATGAGCAGTTCTTC.

This chain joins TRBV15 and TRBJ1-1; tentative D call: TRBD1 (5 bases). The CDR3 spans 15 residues. Looked up from germline, CDR1 is LNHNV and CDR2 is YYDKDF (reference sequence). Trimming left V 5 bases short and J 4 bases short, with 17 bases between. The CDR3 coding sequence is TGTGCCACCAGCCCCCGCTTATCGGGGGTCACTGAAGCTTTCTTT. Amino acids: CATSPRLSGVTEAFF.

The genes are TRBV25-1 and TRBJ1-1, with TRBD1 identical over 10 bases. The germline V gene has CDR1 MGHDK and CDR2 SYGVNS. This CDR3 spans 13 amino acids. The V and J ends lost 7 bases and 5 bases, in that order; junction bases with no gene match: 4. The CDR3 is CASIGTGVTEAFF. DNA of the CDR3: TGTGCCAGCATAGGGACAGGGGTTACTGAAGCTTTCTTT.

This clone was recorded only once. The chain employs TRBV6-5 and TRBJ1-1; TRBD1 might be the D (6 bases). Looked up from germline, CDR1 is MNHEY and CDR2 is SVGAGI. V lost 5 bases and J lost 5, with 15 bases in between. The CDR3 consists of 14 residues. In DNA form, the CDR3 reads TGTGCCAGCAGTCTACGGGACACCATAACTGAAGCTTTCTTT. Translation: CASSLRDTITEAFF.

J is TRBJ2-7 and V is TRBV13; D may be TRBD2 (6 bases). The CDR3 runs 12 residues. Trimming cost V 4 bases and J 9 bases, with 13 bases left between them. Germline V gene lookup returns CDR1 PRHDT and CDR2 FYEKMQ (reference sequence). CDR3 nucleotides: TGTGCCAGCAGCTCACGGGGGAACGGGCAGTACGTC. This sequence encodes CASSSRGNGQYV.

The CDR3 loop reads CASSSLGGYTF. The DNA for the CDR3 is TGTGCCAGCAGCTCCCTCGGGGGCTACACCTTC. The chain combines TRBV7-9 with TRBJ1-2; D gene ambiguous. CDR3 length: 11 amino acids. Trimming removed 4 bases from V and 8 bases from J, with 8 bases in between. Germline V gives CDR1 SEHNR, CDR2 FQNEAQ (reference sequence).

This chain uses TRBV19 with TRBJ1-1; 9 bases match TRBD1. The CDR3 has 14 amino acids. Germline V gene sequence: CDR1 LNHDA, CDR2 SQIVND (reference sequence). V lost 4 bases, J lost 3 bases, and 3 bases stayed unmatched. The CDR3 region has the DNA TGTGCCAGTAGTAAGGACAGGGGTGACACTGAAGCTTTCTTT. It encodes CASSKDRGDTEAFF.

The CDR3 sequence: CASSLAFGELFF. The DNA for the CDR3 is TGTGCCAGCAGCTTAGCTTTCGGGGAGCTGTTTTTT. This chain joins TRBV11-2 and TRBJ2-2; D not certain. Germline CDR1 reads SGHAT; CDR2 reads FQNNGV. With 1 base removed from V and 7 bases from J, the gap between germline ends came to 4 bases. This CDR3 has 12 residues.

This clone was seen once. The J gene is TRBJ1-2, the V gene TRBV19; D perhaps matches TRBD1 (5 bases). CDR1 is LNHDA, CDR2 SQIVND, per germline (reference sequence). This CDR3 comprises 14 residues. V was clipped by 11 bases and J by 0 bases, with 16 bases between them. The CDR3 loop is CASKKRQTNYGYTF. The CDR3 coding sequence is TGTGCCTCGAAAAAAAGACAGACTAACTATGGCTACACCTTC.

The CDR3 nucleotides are TGCGCCAGCAGCTCAGGGACAGGGGCCATCACAGATACGCAGTATTTT. Its translation: CASSSGTGAITDTQYF. J is TRBJ2-3 and V is TRBV5-1; 10 nucleotides line up with TRBD1. With V trimmed by 3 bases and J by 2 bases, 6 bases remained unmatched. Looked up from germline, CDR1 is SGHRS and CDR2 is YFSETQ. The CDR3 extends over 16 amino acids.

This clone showed up just once. V usage is TRBV3-1 (or the pseudogene TRBV3-2) and J usage is TRBJ2-1; D call uncertain. The CDR3 has 15 residues. Per the germline V gene, CDR1 is LGHDT and CDR2 is YNNKEL (reference sequence). Trimming pared 4 bases from V and 10 bases from J, leaving 20 bases between. In DNA form, the CDR3 reads TGTGCCAGCAGCCCCTCAGCAATCACCTACGGGGAGCAGTTCTTC. Its translation is CASSPSAITYGEQFF.

The chain joins TRBV7-3 to TRBJ2-3, with 7 bases aligning to TRBD1. The junction had 9 bases not matched to a gene; V was cut back by 5 bases and J by 4 bases. Germline values: CDR1 SGHTA, CDR2 FQGTGA. This CDR3 is built from 15 residues. CDR3 coding DNA: TGTGCCAGCAGCCGACAGGGCGGTTTAGCAGATACGCAGTATTTT. Protein product: CASSRQGGLADTQYF.

The rearrangement uses TRBV28 and TRBJ2-2; D gene uncertain. The germline V and J ends were trimmed by 6 bases and 6 bases, with 14 bases remaining between them. Germline CDR1 reads MDHEN; CDR2 reads SYDVKM. This CDR3 spans 14 amino acids. The CDR3: CASSTIKPPGELFF. The CDR3 DNA sequence: TGTGCCAGCAGCACGATCAAGCCCCCCGGGGAGCTGTTTTTT.